What follows are 25 T cell receptor beta chains derived from one specimen sequenced in a study of response to subunit inactivated influenza vaccine. TCRdb reprocessed the RT-PCR reads with MiXCR, giving one entry per CDR3 protein. Among around 470,000 distinct CDR3 sequences listed, 6% to 9% were seen once. The material was PBMCs from blood, obtained less than 30 months after vaccination. The receptors here all came from a man aged 50 to 69 who received an inactivated influenza vaccine.

This clonotype was seen repeatedly, ten times or more. The rearrangement joins TRBV25-1 to TRBJ2-7; D is ambiguous. Germline assignment: CDR1 MGHDK and CDR2 SYGVNS. V was shortened by 2 bases and J by 6 bases, with 17 bases between the two germline ends. The CDR3 is 15 residues long. The CDR3 spells CASSEGLAVLSEQYF. In DNA, the CDR3 is TGTGCCAGCAGTGAAGGGTTGGCAGTTTTAAGCGAGCAGTACTTC.

The CDR3: CSARRQVGRNQPQHF. CDR3 sequence (DNA): TGCAGTGCTAGACGGCAGGTCGGGCGCAATCAGCCCCAGCATTTT. The rearrangement joins TRBV20-1 to TRBJ1-5; D is undetermined. Germline V gene data show CDR1 as DFQATT and CDR2 as SNEGSKA (reference sequence). This CDR3 spans 15 amino acids. V shed 2 bases and J shed 2 bases, with 13 bases lying between them.

This clonotype was seen at least ten times. The chain uses TRBV10-3 and TRBJ2-7; TRBD2 matches at 9 bases. J was trimmed by 0 bases and V by 6 bases; bases with no gene match: 12. The CDR3 has 17 residues. Germline assignment: CDR1 ENHRY and CDR2 SYGVKD. The CDR3 region is CAISRGGREGLSYEQYF. The CDR3 nucleotides are TGTGCCATCAGCCGAGGTGGGCGGGAGGGCCTCTCCTACGAGCAGTACTTC.

This clonotype was recorded many times. This chain links TRBV12-3 or TRBV12-4 with TRBJ1-2; possible D gene TRBD1, 5 bases. Trimming took off 1 base at V and 2 bases at J, with 8 bases between the two ends. The CDR3 length is 14 residues. The CDR3 DNA follows: TGTGCCAGCAGTTTAGGGGGGAGGAACTATGGCTACACCTTC. Protein: CASSLGGRNYGYTF.

The gene calls are TRBV4-2 and TRBJ2-3; unclear D gene. CDR1 LGHNA and CDR2 YNFKEQ come from the germline V gene. This CDR3 spans 14 amino acids. V lost 1 base and J 4 bases, leaving 9 bases between the germline ends. DNA for the CDR3: TGTGCCAGCAGCCAAGGAAGGAAATCAGATACGCAGTATTTT. Its translation is CASSQGRKSDTQYF.

This clonotype showed up just a few times. The chain uses TRBV5-1 and TRBJ2-5; D gene ambiguous. V lost 4 bases to trimming and J lost 5 bases, with 6 bases between them. The V gene's germline CDR1 is SGHRS and CDR2 YFSETQ. This CDR3 has 11 amino acids. The CDR3 region is CASSMGETQYF. CDR3 bases: TGCGCCAGCAGCATGGGGGAGACCCAGTACTTC.

V gene TRBV12-3 or TRBV12-4 combines with J gene TRBJ2-2; 7 nucleotides agree with TRBD1. V was pared by 5 bases and J by 7 bases, with 7 bases of the junction left unmatched. The CDR3 has 14 residues. The CDR3 coding sequence is TGTGCCAGCAGTCTCCGACAGGGTTTCGGGGAGCTGTTTTTT. Encoded protein: CASSLRQGFGELFF.

The chain combines TRBV4-3 with TRBJ1-1, with 7 bases aligning to TRBD1. V trimming: 4 bases; J trimming: 7 bases; junction bases outside the gene matches: 12. Germline V gene sequence: CDR1 LGHNA, CDR2 YSLEER. The CDR3 runs to 15 residues. For the CDR3, the DNA is TGCGCCAGCAGCCCGCACTTAGGGGGCTGGGGTGAAGCTTTCTTT. Amino acids: CASSPHLGGWGEAFF.

This clonotype was detected many times. This rearrangement joins TRBV20-1 to TRBJ1-5; maybe TRBD1 (5 bases). Germline V lookup: CDR1 DFQATT, CDR2 SNEGSKA (reference sequence). This CDR3 has 15 residues. With 4 bases removed from V and 5 bases from J, the gap between germline ends came to 18 bases. The CDR3 region is CSAKSGSGSDQPQHF. The CDR3 DNA reads TGCAGTGCTAAGTCAGGTTCAGGGTCCGATCAGCCCCAGCATTTT.

This clonotype was seen repeatedly, ten times or more. The chain combines TRBV12-3 or TRBV12-4 with TRBJ1-5, with D perhaps matching TRBD1 (6 bases). Trimming stripped 5 bases from V and 3 bases from J, with 11 bases between. This CDR3 has 14 amino acids. In DNA form, the CDR3 reads TGTGCCAGCAGTCCAGACAGGCACAATCAGCCCCAGCATTTT. Translating it yields CASSPDRHNQPQHF.

This clonotype was counted a few times. V is TRBV20-1 and J is TRBJ1-4, with 12 bases identical to TRBD1. CDR3 length: 18 residues. Germline V gene lookup returns CDR1 DFQATT and CDR2 SNEGSKA (reference sequence). The ends lost 4 bases at V and 2 bases at J; junction bases unmatched: 11. CDR3 DNA: TGCAGTGCTAAACCCGGGACAGGGGGCGCGGGGACTAATGAAAAACTGTTTTTT. Residues: CSAKPGTGGAGTNEKLFF.

This sequence joins TRBV29-1 and TRBJ2-2, with TRBD1 matching over 11 bases. After removal of 0 bases from V and 7 bases from J, the junction contained 7 bases not matched to a gene. The CDR3 covers 16 residues. Per the germline V gene, CDR1 is SQVTM and CDR2 is ANQGSEA. The CDR3 DNA is TGCAGCGTTGAAGATCCCAGGACAGGGGGCATCGGGGAGCTGTTTTTT. Amino acid sequence: CSVEDPRTGGIGELFF.

This clonotype was observed a handful of times. CDR3: CSARPTKWDLGYEKLFF. The CDR3 nucleotides read TGCAGTGCTAGACCAACTAAGTGGGACCTTGGGTATGAAAAACTGTTTTTT. This chain joins TRBV20-1 and TRBJ1-4, with a weak D call TRBD1 (5 bases). Per the germline V gene, CDR1 is DFQATT and CDR2 is SNEGSKA (reference sequence). The V gene lost 2 bases and the J gene lost 6 bases, with 22 bases spanning the gap. The CDR3 length is 17 residues.

The chain links TRBV28 to TRBJ1-2; possible D gene TRBD1, 5 bases. CDR3 length: 12 amino acids. Germline V lookup: CDR1 MDHEN, CDR2 SYDVKM. The germline V and J ends were trimmed by 6 bases and 7 bases, with 12 bases remaining between them. The CDR3 loop is CASSKLGGGYTF. In DNA form, the CDR3 reads TGTGCCAGCAGCAAATTGGGGGGTGGCTACACCTTC.

Of note for this clonotype: One end of the junction fails to match germline, which may point to a read error. The rearrangement links TRBV28 to TRBJ1-2; 7 bases agree with TRBD1. The CDR3 runs to 15 residues. Germline V gene sequence: CDR1 MDHEN, CDR2 SYDVKM. The CDR3 bases are TGCGCCAGCAGTCCCCAAGGGGCAGGGGGTCGGGGCTACACCTTC. This encodes CASSPQGAGGRGYTF.

At least ten counts were recorded for this clonotype. The genes are TRBV5-1 and TRBJ2-7; D perhaps matches TRBD1 (5 bases). There are 14 residues in the CDR3. Germline values: CDR1 SGHRS, CDR2 YFSETQ. Trimming removed 0 bases from V and 7 bases from J, with 14 bases in between. CDR3 DNA sequence: TGCGCCAGCAGCTTGGACAGGAGCGCGAGAGAGCAGTACTTC. Translated: CASSLDRSAREQYF.

Many counts were recorded for this clonotype. The genes are TRBV6-6 and TRBJ1-4, with unresolved D. The CDR3 runs 13 residues. Germline CDR1 MNHNY, CDR2 SVGAGI (reference sequence). The germline V and J ends were trimmed by 2 bases and 6 bases, with 7 bases remaining between them. The DNA for the CDR3 is TGTGCCAGCAGTTACCATCGCGATGAAAAACTGTTTTTT. Its translation is CASSYHRDEKLFF.

There are many counts of this clonotype. The CDR3: CASSSGTQETQYF. The CDR3 DNA is TGTGCCAGCAGCTCAGGGACCCAAGAGACCCAGTACTTC. The chain is built from TRBV7-2 and TRBJ2-5; tentatively, D is TRBD1 or TRBD2 (5 bases each). The CDR3 consists of 13 residues. Germline lookup yields CDR1 SGHTA and CDR2 FQGNSA. Trimming removed 4 bases from V and 1 base from J, with 7 bases in between.

The sample holds a few counts of this clonotype. V usage is TRBV7-8 and J usage is TRBJ2-5; D unresolved. The germline V gene encodes CDR1 SGHVS and CDR2 FQNEAQ. The CDR3 is 13 amino acids. Trimming removed 3 bases from V and 3 bases from J, with 8 bases in between. CDR3 sequence reads: CASSFVAEETQYF. The CDR3 DNA reads TGTGCCAGCAGCTTCGTCGCGGAAGAGACCCAGTACTTC.

This clonotype was seen only a few times. The rearrangement links TRBV10-3 to TRBJ2-5; TRBD1 agrees at 7 bases. CDR3 length: 13 amino acids. The V gene's germline CDR1 is ENHRY and CDR2 SYGVKD. V was clipped by 6 bases and J by 5 bases; unmatched bases: 6. The CDR3 sequence: CAISDRVEETQYF. The CDR3 bases are TGTGCCATCAGCGACAGGGTTGAGGAGACCCAGTACTTC.

This clonotype showed up many times. The rearrangement uses TRBV12-3 or TRBV12-4 and TRBJ1-2; D might be TRBD1 (5 bases). Trimming took 6 bases from V and 0 from J, leaving 14 bases between them. This CDR3 spans 15 amino acids. This CDR3 is CASSLRQRPNYGYTF. The CDR3, as DNA: TGTGCCAGCAGCTTAAGACAGAGACCTAACTATGGCTACACCTTC.

The chain recombines TRBV18 with TRBJ2-3; tentatively, D is TRBD2 (6 bases). CDR3 length: 17 residues. V lost 1 base and J 3 bases, leaving 17 bases between the germline ends. Germline-derived CDR1 and CDR2 are KGHSH and LQKENI. CDR3 region: CASSPLIWRERTDTQYF. In DNA, the CDR3 is TGTGCCAGCTCACCACTTATTTGGAGGGAGAGGACAGATACGCAGTATTTT.

This clonotype was seen at least ten times. The chain joins TRBV11-2 to TRBJ2-3; unclear D gene. The V end lost 3 bases, the J end lost 2 bases, and 12 bases lay between the germline ends. Germline loops: CDR1 SGHAT, CDR2 FQNNGV. The length of the CDR3 is 15 residues. CDR3 nucleotides: TGTGCCAGCAGCTTTCTTCCCATCCTCACAGATACGCAGTATTTT. Protein sequence: CASSFLPILTDTQYF.

This clonotype has a count of ten or more. V and J are TRBV12-3 or TRBV12-4 and TRBJ1-2; D ambiguous. V lost 5 bases, J lost 6 bases, and 7 bases lay in between. This CDR3 region has 11 residues. The CDR3 loop reads CASSRTDGYTF. The CDR3 region has the DNA TGTGCCAGCAGTCGGACGGATGGCTACACCTTC.

This clonotype has only a few counts. J is TRBJ2-1 and V is TRBV3-1; D not certain. This CDR3 spans 12 amino acids. The germline V and J ends were trimmed by 4 bases and 10 bases, with 11 bases remaining between them. In germline, CDR1 is LGHDT, CDR2 YNNKEL (reference sequence). CDR3 sequence: CASSPQSREQFF. In DNA form, the CDR3 reads TGTGCCAGCAGCCCGCAAAGTCGGGAGCAGTTCTTC.